This TCR beta chain was captured by sequencing in a study of a mutant IDH1 vaccine in newly diagnosed glioma. Whole-study context: With temozolomide cycles, or 4-6 weeks after radiotherapy alone, vaccination was started. Patients' prior therapy spanned radiotherapy, temozolomide, or both; most underwent both.

Measured with immunoSEQ multiplex PCR; TCRdb has only the in-frame clones, and not every one. In the table there are 95,000 to 120,000 clones, roughly 90% of which are singletons. The V and J ends lost 3 bases and 5 bases, in that order; junction bases with no gene match: 7. CDR3 length equals 15 residues. Germline CDR1 and CDR2: MNHEY and SMNVEV (reference sequence). This clone was found once. Its antigen is currently unknown. As for time point: week 11, during vaccination. Doses comprised 300 ug of mutant IDH1 20-mer peptide each, plus topical imiquimod. The rearrangement links TRBV27 to TRBJ2-4, with TRBD2 identical over 7 bases. The clonotype originates from a woman between 50 and 59 years old with glioma. The sample here was PBMCs, taken from a glioma patient whose treatment included an IDH1 peptide vaccine. DNA of the CDR3: TGTGCCAGCAGTTTTCTTGGGGCGGGGGAAAACATTCAGTACTTC. This gives the protein CASSFLGAGENIQYF.